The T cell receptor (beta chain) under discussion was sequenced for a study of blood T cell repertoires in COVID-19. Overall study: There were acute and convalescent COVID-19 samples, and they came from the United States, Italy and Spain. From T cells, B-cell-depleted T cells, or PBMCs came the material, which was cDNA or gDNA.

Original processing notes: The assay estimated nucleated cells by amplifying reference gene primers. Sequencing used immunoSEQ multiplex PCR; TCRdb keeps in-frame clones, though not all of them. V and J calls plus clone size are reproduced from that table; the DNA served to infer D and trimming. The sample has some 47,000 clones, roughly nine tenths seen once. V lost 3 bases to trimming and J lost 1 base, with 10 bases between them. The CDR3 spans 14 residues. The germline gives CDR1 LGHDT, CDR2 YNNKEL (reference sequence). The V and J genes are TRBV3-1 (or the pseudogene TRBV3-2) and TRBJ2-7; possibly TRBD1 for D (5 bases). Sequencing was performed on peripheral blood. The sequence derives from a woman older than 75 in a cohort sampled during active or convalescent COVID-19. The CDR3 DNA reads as TGTGCCAGCAGCCAGGCAACAGGTTCCTACGAGCAGTACTTC. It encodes CASSQATGSYEQYF.